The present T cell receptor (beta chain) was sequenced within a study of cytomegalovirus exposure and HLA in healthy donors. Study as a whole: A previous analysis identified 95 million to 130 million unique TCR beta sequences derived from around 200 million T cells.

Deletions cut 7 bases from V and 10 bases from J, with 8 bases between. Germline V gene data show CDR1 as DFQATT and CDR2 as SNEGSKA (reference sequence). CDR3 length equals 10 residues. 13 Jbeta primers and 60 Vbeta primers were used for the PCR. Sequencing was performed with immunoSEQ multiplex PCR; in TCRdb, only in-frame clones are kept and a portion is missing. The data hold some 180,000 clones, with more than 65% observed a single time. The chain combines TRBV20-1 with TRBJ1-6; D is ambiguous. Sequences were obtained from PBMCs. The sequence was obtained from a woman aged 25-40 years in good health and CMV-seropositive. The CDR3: CSVWESPLHF. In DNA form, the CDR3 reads TGCAGTGTTTGGGAGTCACCCCTCCACTTT.